This T cell receptor (beta chain) was sequenced in a study of blood T cell repertoires in COVID-19. Study overall: The United States, Italy and Spain supplied acute and convalescent COVID-19 samples. From T cells, B-cell-depleted T cells, or PBMCs came the material, which was cDNA or gDNA.

V lost 3 bases to trimming and J lost 3 bases, with 16 bases between them. Germline V gene lookup returns CDR1 LNHDA and CDR2 SQIVND (reference sequence). The CDR3 runs to 16 residues. The participants were between about 18 and 90 years old and came from under 25 US areas. During the 2 weeks before they entered the study, exposed participants had met someone with a PCR-confirmed or clinician-diagnosed COVID-19 case. The table came from immunoSEQ multiplex PCR; TCRdb's copy has only in-frame clones and leaves some out. The table includes 250,000 to 350,000 clones, around 92% detected once. This sequence joins TRBV19 and TRBJ2-3; TRBD1 is a possible D gene (6 bases). This receptor was obtained from a woman in her fifties or sixties who had been exposed to COVID-19. Sequenced sample: PBMCs or T cells enriched from blood (not recorded which). The CDR3 loop is CASSIQSADRTDTQYF. For the CDR3, the DNA is TGTGCCAGTAGTATTCAGTCTGCGGACAGAACAGATACGCAGTATTTT.